This T cell receptor (beta chain) is drawn from a study of OX40 agonist ivuxolimab in advanced cancers. Trimming removed 6 bases from V and 6 bases from J; junction bases left unmatched: 7. CDR3 size: 14 residues. Per the germline V gene, CDR1 is KGHSH and CDR2 is LQKENI. The table lists this clone with a count of one. Clones were sequenced by immunoSEQ multiplex PCR, and TCRdb holds only the in-frame ones, with some missing. The sample contains 70,000 to 95,000 clones, more than 85% of which appear only once. The sequence was obtained from an adult with an advanced solid tumor such as melanoma, head and neck, liver or kidney cancer. The chain couples TRBV18 to TRBJ2-7; 11 positions match TRBD1. The sample was CD4+ or CD8+ T cells sorted from blood, taken in a trial of the OX40 agonist ivuxolimab. CDR3 bases: TGTGCCAGCTCCCCTTCCGGGACAGGGGGCGAGCAGTACTTC. Protein sequence: CASSPSGTGGEQYF.